The text below deals with one T cell receptor (beta chain). Its antigen is as yet unknown. The data were obtained in a study of prognosis after radiotherapy for stage I lung cancer. General observations from the study: Shannon entropy (measured after stereotactic body radiation therapy) was lower in patients who went on to develop distant metastases.

V lost 6 bases to trimming and J lost 3 bases, with 35 bases between them. Germline values: CDR1 MNHEY, CDR2 SVGEGT. CDR3 length equals 21 residues. From genomic DNA, two-round multiplex PCR was used to amplify TCR beta CDR3. Round-one PCR had primers specific to each TRBV and TRBJ gene. TCRdb re-called the multiplex PCR reads through MiXCR, storing one row per CDR3 protein. This repertoire shows about 12,000 distinct CDR3 sequences, roughly 50% found once; its top ten account for approximately 22%. This sequence joins TRBV6-2 or TRBV6-3 and TRBJ1-2; D is possibly TRBD1 (5 bases). The sample was PBMCs, taken before or after stereotactic body radiation therapy (not recorded which). The TCR originated in a donor at least 50 years old with non-small cell lung cancer. Here the CDR3 DNA reads TGTGCCAGCAGATTAGACAGTCTAAAACTCAAGACAGATCCTAACGACTATGGCTACACCTTC. This gives the protein CASRLDSLKLKTDPNDYGYTF.